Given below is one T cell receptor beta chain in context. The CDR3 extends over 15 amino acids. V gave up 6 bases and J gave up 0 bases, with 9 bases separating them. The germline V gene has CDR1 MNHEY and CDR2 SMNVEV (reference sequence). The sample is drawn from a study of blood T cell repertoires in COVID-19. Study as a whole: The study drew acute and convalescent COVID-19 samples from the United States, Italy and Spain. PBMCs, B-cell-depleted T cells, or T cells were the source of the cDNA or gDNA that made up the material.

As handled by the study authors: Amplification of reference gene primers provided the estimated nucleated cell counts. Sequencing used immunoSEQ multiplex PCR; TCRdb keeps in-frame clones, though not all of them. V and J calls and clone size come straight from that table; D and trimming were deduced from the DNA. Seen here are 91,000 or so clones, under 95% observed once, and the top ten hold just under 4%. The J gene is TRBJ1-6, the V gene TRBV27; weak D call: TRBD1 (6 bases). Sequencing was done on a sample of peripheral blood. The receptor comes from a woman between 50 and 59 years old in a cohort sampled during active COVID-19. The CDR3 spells CASRTRGSYNSPLHF. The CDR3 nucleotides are TGTGCCAGCAGAACCAGGGGCTCCTATAATTCACCCCTCCACTTT.